This T cell receptor beta chain originates from a study of shared clonotypes between healthy human individuals. The wider study: The donors, two women and a few men, were aged 18 to 49.

Regarding the study as a whole: Larger estimated richness was generally seen in naive subsets than in memory subsets.

The authors loaded about 200 ng DNA, around 32,000 T cell genomes, into sorted-subset replicate PCRs. The repertoire was sequenced with immunoSEQ multiplex PCR; TCRdb's copy has only in-frame clones and lacks some. The sample consists of 2 million to 3 million clones, 80% to 95% of them appearing once. The length of the CDR3 is 13 residues. CDR1 and CDR2 (germline): MNHEY, SMNVEV (reference sequence). V lost 2 bases and J 9 bases, leaving 11 bases between the germline ends. Comment on this clone: Its antigen is currently unknown.

The chain combines TRBV27 with TRBJ1-5; no clear D gene. The sample taken for sequencing was naive CD4+ T cells from PBMCs. Indicated subset: CD45RA+ positively selected. This clonotype was obtained from a man aged 18 to 35 in good health. Some clones in this sample may be carry-over from other donors' samples. Here the CDR3 reads CASSLLQEGPQHF. The CDR3 region has the DNA TGTGCCAGCAGTTTACTTCAGGAGGGGCCCCAGCATTTT.